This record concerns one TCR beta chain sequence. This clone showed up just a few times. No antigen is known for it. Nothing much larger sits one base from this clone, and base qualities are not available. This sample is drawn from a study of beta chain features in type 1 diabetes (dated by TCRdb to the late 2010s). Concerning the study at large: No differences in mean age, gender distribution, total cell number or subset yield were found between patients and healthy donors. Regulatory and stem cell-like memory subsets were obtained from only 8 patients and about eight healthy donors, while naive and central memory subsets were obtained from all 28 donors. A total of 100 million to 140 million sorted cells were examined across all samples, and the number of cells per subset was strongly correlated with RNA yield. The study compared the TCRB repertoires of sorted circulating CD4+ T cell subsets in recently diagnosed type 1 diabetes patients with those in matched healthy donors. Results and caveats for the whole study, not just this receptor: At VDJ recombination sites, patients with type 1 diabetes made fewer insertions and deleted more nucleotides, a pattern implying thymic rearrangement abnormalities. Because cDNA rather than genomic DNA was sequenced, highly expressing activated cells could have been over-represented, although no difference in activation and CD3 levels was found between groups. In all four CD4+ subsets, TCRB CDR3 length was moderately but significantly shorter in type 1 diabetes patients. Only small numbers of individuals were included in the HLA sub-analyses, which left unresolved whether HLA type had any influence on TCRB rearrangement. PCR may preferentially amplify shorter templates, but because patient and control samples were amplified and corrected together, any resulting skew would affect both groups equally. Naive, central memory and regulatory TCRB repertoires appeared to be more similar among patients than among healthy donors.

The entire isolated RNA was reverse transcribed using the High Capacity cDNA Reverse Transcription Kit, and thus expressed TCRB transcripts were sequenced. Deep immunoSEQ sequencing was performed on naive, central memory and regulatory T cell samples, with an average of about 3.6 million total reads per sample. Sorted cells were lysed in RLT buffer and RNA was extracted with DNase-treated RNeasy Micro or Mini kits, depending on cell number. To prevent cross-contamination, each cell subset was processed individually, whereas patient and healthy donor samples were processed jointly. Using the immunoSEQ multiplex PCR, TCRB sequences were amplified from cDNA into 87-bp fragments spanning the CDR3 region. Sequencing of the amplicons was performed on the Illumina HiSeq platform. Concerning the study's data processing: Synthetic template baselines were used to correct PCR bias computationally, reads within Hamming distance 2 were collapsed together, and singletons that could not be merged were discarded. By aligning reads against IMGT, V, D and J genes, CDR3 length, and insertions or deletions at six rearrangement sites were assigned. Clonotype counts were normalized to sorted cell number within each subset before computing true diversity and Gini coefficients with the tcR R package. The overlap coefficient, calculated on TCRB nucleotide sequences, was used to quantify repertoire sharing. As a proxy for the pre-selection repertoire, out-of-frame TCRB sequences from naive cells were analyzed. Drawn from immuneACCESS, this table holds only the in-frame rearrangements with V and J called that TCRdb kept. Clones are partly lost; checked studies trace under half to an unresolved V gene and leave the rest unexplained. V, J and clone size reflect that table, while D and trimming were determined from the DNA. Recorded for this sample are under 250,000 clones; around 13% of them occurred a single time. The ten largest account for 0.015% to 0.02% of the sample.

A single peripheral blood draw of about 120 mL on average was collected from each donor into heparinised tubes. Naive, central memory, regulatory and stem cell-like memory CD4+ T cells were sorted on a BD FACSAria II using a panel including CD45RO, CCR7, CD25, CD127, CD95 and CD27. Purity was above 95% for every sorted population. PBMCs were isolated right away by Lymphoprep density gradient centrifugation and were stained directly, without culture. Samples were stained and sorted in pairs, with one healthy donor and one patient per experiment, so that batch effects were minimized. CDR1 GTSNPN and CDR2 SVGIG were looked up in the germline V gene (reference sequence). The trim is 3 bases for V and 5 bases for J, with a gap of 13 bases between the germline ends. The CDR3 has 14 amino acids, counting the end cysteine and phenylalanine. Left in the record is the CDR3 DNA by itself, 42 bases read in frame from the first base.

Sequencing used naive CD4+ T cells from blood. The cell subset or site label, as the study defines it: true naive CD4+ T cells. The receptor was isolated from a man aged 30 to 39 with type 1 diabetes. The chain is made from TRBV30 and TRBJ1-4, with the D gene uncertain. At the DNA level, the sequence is TGTGCCTGGAGGGTAACAAGAAACAATGAAAAACTGTTTTTT. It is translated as CAWRVTRNNEKLFF.